This T cell receptor beta chain was obtained from a study of identical twins. Study-wide results and caveats: Analyses based on zero insertions could be partly confounded by invariant MAIT and iNKT cells. Compared with models, monozygotic twins showed more out-of-frame TCR alpha sharing. Insertion counts were lower in abundant cord blood beta clonotypes, a trend that memory repertoires did not show.

A single record per CDR3 protein comes from TCRdb applying MiXCR to the 5' RACE reads. The sample includes approximately 590,000 distinct CDR3 sequences, around a tenth seen only once; the top ten take under 3.5%. V shed 6 bases, J shed 7 bases, and the junction held 4 bases outside the gene matches. This CDR3 is built from 14 residues. This clonotype was seen only a few times. Its target is not known. All donors were healthy Caucasians. The data also belong to a second study, concerning yellow fever vaccine responses in identical twins.

This receptor was obtained from a woman aged 18-30 years in good health. The chain carries TRBV12-3 or TRBV12-4 and TRBJ1-6; 9 bases line up with TRBD1. Specimen: PBMCs. The chain's CDR3 is CASRGQGRNSPLHF. The CDR3 DNA follows: TGTGCCAGCAGGGGACAGGGAAGGAATTCACCCCTCCACTTT.